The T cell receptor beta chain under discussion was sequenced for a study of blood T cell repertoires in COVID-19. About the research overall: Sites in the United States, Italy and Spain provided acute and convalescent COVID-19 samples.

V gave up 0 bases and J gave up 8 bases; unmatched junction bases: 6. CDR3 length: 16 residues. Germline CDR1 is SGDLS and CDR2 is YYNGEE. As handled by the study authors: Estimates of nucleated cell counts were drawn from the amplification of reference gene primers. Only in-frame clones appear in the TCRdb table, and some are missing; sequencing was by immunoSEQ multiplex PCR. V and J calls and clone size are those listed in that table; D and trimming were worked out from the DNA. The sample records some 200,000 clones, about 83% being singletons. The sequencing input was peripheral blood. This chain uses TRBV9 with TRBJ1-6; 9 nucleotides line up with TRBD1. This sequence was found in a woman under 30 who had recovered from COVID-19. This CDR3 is CASSVGHRGPDSPLHF. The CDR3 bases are TGTGCCAGCAGCGTAGGTCACAGGGGGCCGGATTCACCCCTCCACTTT.